This TCR beta chain was identified in a study of OX40 agonist ivuxolimab in advanced cancers. Regarding the study in general: The costimulatory receptor OX40 (CD134) was targeted by ivuxolimab, a fully human IgG2 agonistic monoclonal antibody. Intravenous ivuxolimab was administered to patients every 2 weeks at six dose levels: 0.01, 0.1, 0.3, 1.5, 3 and 10 mg/kg. Of the approximately 53 patients in dose escalation, some 19 had hepatocellular carcinoma, some 15 had melanoma, 9 had renal cell carcinoma and 9 had head and neck cancer. A male proportion of roughly 85% and a mean age of approximately 60 years, ranging from roughly 23 to 79, were recorded for the dose-escalation cohort. Prior anti-PD-1, anti-PD-L1 or anti-CTLA-4 therapy was permitted, and checkpoint inhibitors had been received by around 39% of dose-escalation patients. Three dose-escalation patients achieved partial responses, one with hepatocellular carcinoma and two with cutaneous melanoma. Peripheral TCRbeta sequencing aimed to test whether ivuxolimab altered TCR sequence diversity and caused clonal T-cell expansion. The paper covers the monotherapy dose-escalation part of the phase I ivuxolimab trial, which included N ≈ 50 patients. The study at large found these results: Low levels of normalized T-cell clonal expansion were also seen in some patients who did not respond. Antigen specificity was not determined for the clonally expanded peripheral T cells. At doses of 0.1 to 3.0 mg/kg, clonal expansion of both CD4+ and CD8+ blood T cells was observed from baseline to week 6. After ivuxolimab, more expanded clones were found on average in CD8+ T cells than in CD4+ T cells. In the 0.1-3.0 mg/kg groups, partial responders had among the lowest normalized peripheral clonal expansion, particularly in CD8+ T cells.

Patients with a history of autoimmune disease or receiving systemic immunosuppression were excluded from the trial. Peripheral blood for TCR sequencing was drawn from every dose cohort at baseline, at cycle 4 day 1 and at cycle 7 day 1. The samples were drawn from a first-in-human, open-label, multicenter phase I dose-escalation trial of ivuxolimab. Adults with locally advanced or metastatic head and neck squamous cell, hepatocellular, melanoma or renal cell carcinoma were enrolled in the trial. Before TCR sequencing, CD4+ and CD8+ T cells were separately sorted from peripheral blood. The CDR3 runs 18 amino acids, cysteine and phenylalanine included. The read is trimmed to its CDR3 DNA, 54 bases read in frame from base 1. CDR1 and CDR2, per the germline V gene, are SGDLS and YYNGEE. For sequencing of the TCRbeta CDR3 region, genomic DNA was extracted from the sorted cells. The immunoSEQ Assay was used for sequencing of TCRbeta CDR3 regions. In its TCRdb copy, this immuneACCESS table keeps in-frame sequences only and misses some clones. Where compared with another copy, unresolved V genes explain less than half of these, and the others have no known cause. For this sample there are 75,000 to 95,000 clones; roughly 80% appear just once. In total, the top ten clones hold 0.5% to 0.65% of the sample.

This clone was picked up one time. Its antigen has not been determined. Per-nucleotide qualities are absent, and no much larger clonotype sits a single base away. The chain uses TRBV9 and TRBJ2-5, with the D segment identity uncertain. The J call may be mistaken, given a closer DNA end match to TRBJ2-7. The specimen was CD4+ or CD8+ T cells sorted from blood, collected in a trial of the OX40 agonist ivuxolimab. The receptor's source is an adult with an advanced solid tumor such as melanoma, head and neck, liver or kidney cancer. The DNA is as follows: TGTGCCAGCAGCCCCTCGATCCCGGGCCTCCCCGGGCTCCACGAGCAGTACTTC. This translates into CASSPSIPGLPGLHEQYF.